The rows below give T cell receptor beta chains drawn from one sample of a study of blood T cell repertoires in COVID-19. Profiling relied on immunoSEQ multiplex PCR, and the TCRdb table lists in-frame clones only, not all of them. The repertoire has 150,000 or so clones, roughly 87% of them found once; the top ten carry approximately 3.7%. The source material was PBMCs or T cells enriched from blood (not recorded which). These receptors originate from a woman in her thirties or forties who had been exposed to COVID-19. The CDR3 runs from the conserved cysteine through the conserved F or W. The D gene is left open where the match is weak. Rows may omit the clone size; those that give it use once, few, many or a size class.

V gene: TRBV3-1/TRBV3-2; clone size: -; D gene: -; J gene: TRBJ2-2; CDR3 protein: CASSQRNGANTGELFF; CDR3 DNA: TGTGCCAGCAGCCAAAGGAACGGAGCGAACACCGGGGAGCTGTTTTTT
V gene: TRBV28; clone size: -; D gene: -; J gene: TRBJ2-7; CDR3 protein: CASSSNWYEQYF; CDR3 DNA: TGTGCCAGCAGTTCCAACTGGTACGAGCAGTACTTC
V gene: TRBV7-2; clone size: -; D gene: -; J gene: TRBJ2-5; CDR3 protein: CASSRGIKETQYF; CDR3 DNA: TGTGCCAGCAGCCGCGGGATAAAGGAGACCCAGTACTTC
V gene: TRBV29-1; clone size: -; D gene: -; J gene: TRBJ1-2; CDR3 protein: CSVEGVSDGYTF; CDR3 DNA: TGCAGCGTTGAAGGGGTAAGCGATGGCTACACCTTC
V gene: TRBV19; clone size: -; D gene: -; J gene: TRBJ1-3; CDR3 protein: CASSIGTSSGNTIYF; CDR3 DNA: TGTGCCAGTAGTATAGGTACGAGCTCTGGAAACACCATATATTTT
V gene: TRBV29-1; clone size: once; D gene: -; J gene: TRBJ2-1; CDR3 protein: CSVVIRGYNEQFF; CDR3 DNA: TGCAGCGTTGTAATTCGGGGTTACAATGAGCAGTTCTTC
V gene: TRBV7-6; clone size: once; D gene: -; J gene: TRBJ1-4; CDR3 protein: CASSLGSGRSGEKLFF; CDR3 DNA: TGTGCCAGCAGCTTAGGCTCCGGGCGGAGCGGTGAAAAACTGTTTTTT
V gene: TRBV2; clone size: -; D gene: -; J gene: TRBJ1-4; CDR3 protein: CASIYSEKLFF; CDR3 DNA: TGTGCCTCGATCTATTCGGAAAAACTGTTTTTT
V gene: TRBV27; clone size: -; D gene: -; J gene: TRBJ1-6; CDR3 protein: CASSLSGGDNSPLHF; CDR3 DNA: TGTGCCAGCAGTTTATCCGGGGGAGATAATTCACCCCTCCACTTT
V gene: TRBV27; clone size: -; D gene: TRBD2; J gene: TRBJ2-1; CDR3 protein: CASSLSSGGAREQFF; CDR3 DNA: TGTGCCAGCAGTTTGTCTAGCGGGGGGGCTAGAGAGCAGTTCTTC
V gene: TRBV5-1; clone size: -; D gene: TRBD1; J gene: TRBJ1-6; CDR3 protein: CASSKGGQENSPLHF; CDR3 DNA: TGCGCCAGCAGCAAAGGTGGACAGGAAAATTCACCCCTCCACTTT
V gene: TRBV27; clone size: -; D gene: -; J gene: TRBJ2-5; CDR3 protein: CASSSDGGTQYF; CDR3 DNA: TGTGCCAGCAGCTCCGACGGAGGGACCCAGTACTTC
V gene: TRBV3-1/TRBV3-2; clone size: -; D gene: -; J gene: TRBJ1-1; CDR3 protein: CASSQGTGGAMNTEAFF; CDR3 DNA: TGTGCCAGCAGCCAAGGTACGGGGGGTGCCATGAACACTGAAGCTTTCTTT
V gene: TRBV28; clone size: once; D gene: TRBD1; J gene: TRBJ1-2; CDR3 protein: CASSFRQGVINNYGYTF; CDR3 DNA: TGTGCCAGCAGTTTTCGACAGGGGGTGATTAATAACTATGGCTACACCTTC
V gene: TRBV29-1; clone size: -; D gene: TRBD1; J gene: TRBJ2-7; CDR3 protein: CSAGTVQGGEQYF; CDR3 DNA: TGCAGCGCGGGGACAGTCCAAGGCGGCGAGCAGTACTTC
V gene: TRBV27; clone size: once; D gene: TRBD1; J gene: TRBJ2-5; CDR3 protein: CATRTGLETQYF; CDR3 DNA: TGTGCCACCCGGACAGGTTTAGAGACCCAGTACTTC
V gene: TRBV6-1; clone size: -; D gene: TRBD1; J gene: TRBJ1-3; CDR3 protein: CASRAGTGAGNTIYF; CDR3 DNA: TGTGCCAGCAGGGCCGGGACAGGGGCTGGAAACACCATATATTTT
V gene: TRBV7-9; clone size: -; D gene: -; J gene: TRBJ2-4; CDR3 protein: CASREAGDIQYF; CDR3 DNA: TGTGCCAGCAGAGAGGCAGGGGACATTCAGTACTTC
V gene: TRBV28; clone size: -; D gene: TRBD1; J gene: TRBJ2-3; CDR3 protein: CASRGTGVTDTQYF; CDR3 DNA: TGTGCCAGCCGGGGGACAGGGGTAACGGATACGCAGTATTTT
V gene: TRBV11-2; clone size: few; D gene: TRBD1; J gene: TRBJ1-4; CDR3 protein: CASSLAPGQGLSGEKLFF; CDR3 DNA: TGTGCCAGCAGCTTAGCCCCGGGACAGGGGCTCTCGGGTGAAAAACTGTTTTTT
V gene: TRBV7-6; clone size: -; D gene: TRBD1; J gene: TRBJ2-5; CDR3 protein: CASSGGQGTQETQYF; CDR3 DNA: TGTGCCAGCAGTGGGGGACAGGGGACCCAAGAGACCCAGTACTTC
V gene: TRBV27; clone size: -; D gene: TRBD1; J gene: TRBJ1-5; CDR3 protein: CASSPRTGGGPMPQHF; CDR3 DNA: TGTGCCAGCAGTCCTCGGACAGGGGGGGGTCCCATGCCCCAGCATTTT
V gene: TRBV27; clone size: -; D gene: -; J gene: TRBJ1-1; CDR3 protein: CASSFGLPTDTEAFF; CDR3 DNA: TGTGCCAGCAGTTTTGGTCTTCCCACGGACACTGAAGCTTTCTTT
V gene: TRBV19; clone size: -; D gene: TRBD1; J gene: TRBJ2-2; CDR3 protein: CASSKTTGGTNTGELFF; CDR3 DNA: TGTGCCAGTAGTAAGACGACAGGGGGGACGAACACCGGGGAGCTGTTTTTT
V gene: TRBV6-6; clone size: few; D gene: TRBD1; J gene: TRBJ2-7; CDR3 protein: CASSYRGNYEQYF; CDR3 DNA: TGTGCCAGCAGCTACAGGGGTAACTACGAGCAGTACTTC
V gene: TRBV21-1; clone size: -; D gene: -; J gene: TRBJ2-6; CDR3 protein: CASSSGLAGASGANVLTF; CDR3 DNA: TGTGCCAGCAGCTCGGGACTAGCGGGAGCCTCTGGGGCCAACGTCCTGACTTTC
V gene: TRBV5-4; clone size: -; D gene: -; J gene: TRBJ1-6; CDR3 protein: CASSFGRGRSPLHF; CDR3 DNA: TGTGCCAGCAGCTTTGGCAGGGGAAGGTCACCCCTCCACTTT
V gene: TRBV7-2; clone size: -; D gene: TRBD1; J gene: TRBJ1-2; CDR3 protein: CASSLAWDRGRYGYTF; CDR3 DNA: TGTGCCAGCAGCTTAGCCTGGGACAGGGGGCGGTATGGCTACACCTTC
V gene: TRBV5-1; clone size: -; D gene: -; J gene: TRBJ2-1; CDR3 protein: CASSLALGIGGGNEQFF; CDR3 DNA: TGCGCCAGCAGCTTGGCCCTAGGTATAGGGGGTGGGAATGAGCAGTTCTTC
V gene: TRBV11-2; clone size: -; D gene: -; J gene: TRBJ1-3; CDR3 protein: CASSLGGVRDGNTIYF; CDR3 DNA: TGTGCCAGCAGCTTGGGGGGAGTGAGAGATGGAAACACCATATATTTT
V gene: TRBV6-2/TRBV6-3; clone size: -; D gene: -; J gene: TRBJ1-1; CDR3 protein: CASSRPRANSNTEAFF; CDR3 DNA: TGTGCCAGCAGCCGCCCCAGGGCGAACTCGAACACTGAAGCTTTCTTT